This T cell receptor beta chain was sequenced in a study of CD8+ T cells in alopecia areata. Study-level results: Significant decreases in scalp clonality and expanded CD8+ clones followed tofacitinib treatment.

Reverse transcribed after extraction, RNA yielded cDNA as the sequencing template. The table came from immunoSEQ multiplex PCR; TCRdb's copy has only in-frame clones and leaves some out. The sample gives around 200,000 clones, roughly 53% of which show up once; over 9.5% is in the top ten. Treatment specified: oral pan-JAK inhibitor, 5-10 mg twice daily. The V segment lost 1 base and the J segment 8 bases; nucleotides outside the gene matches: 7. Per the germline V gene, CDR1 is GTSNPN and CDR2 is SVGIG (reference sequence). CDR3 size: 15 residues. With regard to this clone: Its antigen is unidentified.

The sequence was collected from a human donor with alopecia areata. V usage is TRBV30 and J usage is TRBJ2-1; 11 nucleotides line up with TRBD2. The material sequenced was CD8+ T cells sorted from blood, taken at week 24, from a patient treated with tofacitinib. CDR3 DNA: TGTGCCTGGAGTGGAGTAGCGGGGGGGATCGATGAGCAGTTCTTC. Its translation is CAWSGVAGGIDEQFF.